The 29 T cell receptor beta chains below come from one sample, sequenced in a study of STAT5B mutations in CD4+ large granular lymphocyte leukemia (dated by TCRdb to about 2022). Library creation used the immunoSEQ multiplex PCR assay. TCRdb re-hosts the immuneACCESS table, in-frame sequences only. Its copies lack some clones; in the studies checked, an unresolved V gene accounts for under half of them, and the cause for the rest is not known. The sample table records approximately 32,000 clones; approximately 70% of these occur just once. About 2.1% of the sample is in the top ten clones. The sample comprised CD4+ T cells from blood buffy coats. The receptors were gathered from a human donor in good health.

The chain couples TRBV6-5 to TRBJ2-6; D is uncertain. Trimming pared 7 bases from V and 0 bases from J, leaving 4 bases between. Germline V CDR1 and CDR2: MNHEY, SVGAGI. The CDR3 is 13 amino acids. CDR3 region: CASTSSGANVLTF. The CDR3 DNA reads as TGTGCCAGCACAAGCTCTGGGGCCAACGTCCTGACTTTC.

CDR3 region: CASSSEQGATEAFF. DNA for the CDR3: TGCGCCAGCAGCTCGGAACAGGGGGCCACTGAAGCTTTCTTT. The chain carries TRBV5-1 and TRBJ1-1; 9 positions match TRBD1. The CDR3 contains 14 residues. Germline V lookup: CDR1 SGHRS, CDR2 YFSETQ. Unmatched junction bases numbered 4, after V lost 3 bases and J lost 4 bases.

This clone was detected a few times. The J gene is TRBJ1-2, the V gene TRBV10-3; unclear D gene. Trimming shortened V by 4 bases and J by 1 base, and 7 bases separated the two germline ends. The CDR3 is 13 residues long. The germline gives CDR1 ENHRY, CDR2 SYGVKD. Written as DNA, the CDR3 is TGTGCCATCAGTGGTCGGGATAACTATGGCTACACCTTC. Protein: CAISGRDNYGYTF.

The genes are TRBV30 and TRBJ1-5; unclear D gene. Trimming took off 2 bases at V and 0 bases at J, with 8 bases between the two ends. CDR1 is GTSNPN and CDR2 is SVGIG in the germline V gene (reference sequence). This CDR3 is 14 amino acids long. CDR3 DNA sequence: TGTGCCTGGAGTAATCTGGATAGCAATCAGCCCCAGCATTTT. Translating gives CAWSNLDSNQPQHF.

The J gene is TRBJ2-3, the V gene TRBV7-2; TRBD1 agrees at 9 bases. CDR3 size: 14 residues. J gave up 5 bases and V 4 bases, and 4 bases lay outside the gene matches. Per germline, CDR1 SGHTA and CDR2 FQGNSA. This CDR3 reads CASSSRQGGDTQYF. The CDR3 DNA reads TGTGCCAGCAGCTCCCGACAGGGGGGAGATACGCAGTATTTT.

CDR3: CASSLTGGETQYF. The CDR3 DNA reads as TGTGCCAGCAGCTTAACGGGTGGAGAGACCCAGTACTTC. This chain connects TRBV7-3 to TRBJ2-5; no definite D call. The germline gives CDR1 SGHTA, CDR2 FQGTGA. This CDR3 has 13 amino acids. The V gene lost 0 bases and the J gene lost 4 bases, with 6 bases spanning the gap. The complete variable domain, with remaining parts taken from reference TRBV7-3 and TRBJ2-5, reads GAGVSQTPSNKVTEKGKYVELRCDPISGHTALYWYRQSLGQGPEFLIYFQGTGAADDSGLPNDRFFAVRPEGSVSTLKIQRTERGDSAVYLCASSLTGGETQYFGPGTRLLVL.

This chain joins TRBV9 and TRBJ1-2; no clear D. This CDR3 is built from 13 residues. V lost 0 bases and J 4 bases, leaving 7 bases between the germline ends. Germline V gene data show CDR1 as SGDLS and CDR2 as YYNGEE. CDR3 coding DNA: TGTGCCAGCAGCGTAGGGATTGGCTATGGCTACACCTTC. This codes for CASSVGIGYGYTF.

V usage is TRBV18 and J usage is TRBJ1-5; unclear D gene. The CDR3 has 17 amino acids. In germline, CDR1 is KGHSH, CDR2 LQKENI. The V end lost 0 bases, the J end lost 6 bases, and 18 bases lay between the germline ends. The CDR3 here is CASSPPLGGLGVQPQHF. The CDR3 region has the DNA TGTGCCAGCTCACCACCCCTCGGAGGGCTTGGGGTTCAGCCCCAGCATTTT.

The rearrangement links TRBV9 to TRBJ2-5; 7 bases are a match to TRBD2. CDR1 and CDR2 (germline): SGDLS, YYNGEE. There are 14 residues in the CDR3. The junction had 4 bases not matched to a gene; V was cut back by 0 bases and J by 5 bases. CDR3 bases: TGTGCCAGCAGCGTAGATTTGGGGGGGGAGACCCAGTACTTC. Translating it yields CASSVDLGGETQYF.

The genes are TRBV9 and TRBJ2-3, with D hard to call. V dropped 7 bases and J dropped 6 bases, with 12 bases sitting between them. There are 12 residues in the CDR3. Germline V gene lookup returns CDR1 SGDLS and CDR2 YYNGEE. The CDR3 is CASGSARDTQYF. Here the CDR3 DNA reads TGTGCCAGCGGGTCAGCGCGGGATACGCAGTATTTT. Using reference TRBV9 and TRBJ2-3 for the parts outside the CDR3, the full variable domain is DSGVTQTPKHLITATGQRVTLRCSPRSGDLSVYWYQQSLDQGLQFLIQYYNGEERAKGNILERFSAQQFPDLHSELNLSSLELGDSALYFCASGSARDTQYFGPGTRLTVL.

The CDR3 spells CASSFLPGNSYNSPLHF. DNA for the CDR3: TGCGCCAGCAGCTTCTTGCCAGGGAATTCCTATAATTCACCCCTCCACTTT. V gene TRBV5-1 combines with J gene TRBJ1-6; perhaps TRBD1 as D (5 bases). This CDR3 spans 17 amino acids. From germline, CDR1 is SGHRS and CDR2 YFSETQ. Trimming pared 2 bases from V and 1 base from J, leaving 13 bases between.

This sequence joins TRBV30 and TRBJ2-2; D call uncertain. In germline, CDR1 is GTSNPN, CDR2 SVGIG (reference sequence). The CDR3 has 13 amino acids. V was clipped by 0 bases and J by 4 bases, with 6 bases between them. The DNA for the CDR3 is TGTGCCTGGAGTGTAATAGCCACCGGGGAGCTGTTTTTT. Protein sequence: CAWSVIATGELFF.

V is TRBV6-1 and J is TRBJ1-5, with TRBD1 as a possible D gene (6 bases). The CDR3 runs to 13 residues. Looked up from germline, CDR1 is MNHNS and CDR2 is SASEGT. Trimming left V 8 bases short and J 5 bases short, with 13 bases between. As DNA, the CDR3 is TGTGCCAGCGATGGACAGCCCGATCAGCCCCAGCATTTT. Translation: CASDGQPDQPQHF.

The chain carries TRBV5-4 and TRBJ1-1; D might be TRBD1 (5 bases). Germline V gene sequence: CDR1 SGHNT, CDR2 YYREEE (reference sequence). The CDR3 is 16 residues long. V lost 0 bases to trimming and J lost 0 bases, with 12 bases between them. CDR3 sequence: CASSLAGVGVNTEAFF. DNA of the CDR3: TGTGCCAGCAGCTTGGCGGGGGTAGGAGTGAACACTGAAGCTTTCTTT.

The V gene is TRBV7-2, the J gene TRBJ2-3; D uncertain. The CDR3 length is 15 residues. Deletions cut 5 bases from V and 1 base from J, with 13 bases between. Germline CDR1 is SGHTA and CDR2 is FQGNSA. The CDR3 loop is CASSPQMGGTDTQYF. CDR3 coding DNA: TGTGCCAGCAGCCCCCAAATGGGCGGCACAGATACGCAGTATTTT. Looking up the rest from reference TRBV7-2 and TRBJ2-3 gives the full variable domain: GAGVSQSPSNKVTEKGKDVELRCDPISGHTALYWYRQSLGQGLEFLIYFQGNSAPDKSGLPSDRFSAERTGGSVSTLTIQRTQQEDSAVYLCASSPQMGGTDTQYFGPGTRLTVL.

The rearrangement links TRBV25-1 to TRBJ1-4, with D perhaps matching TRBD1 (5 bases). Trimming shortened V by 6 bases and J by 0 bases, and 20 bases separated the two germline ends. In germline, CDR1 is MGHDK, CDR2 SYGVNS. The CDR3 consists of 18 residues. In DNA, the CDR3 is TGTGCCAGCAGAAATACCCTCGGTGCAGGGCCAACTAATGAAAAACTGTTTTTT. Amino acids: CASRNTLGAGPTNEKLFF.

This clone was found a few times. The V and J genes are TRBV7-9 and TRBJ1-1; the match to TRBD1 covers 8 bases. V gave up 6 bases and J gave up 5 bases; unmatched junction bases: 8. Germline values: CDR1 SEHNR, CDR2 FQNEAQ (reference sequence). The CDR3 length is 14 residues. For the CDR3, the DNA is TGTGCCAGCAGTGTCACAGGGGGGAGGACTGAAGCTTTCTTT. Protein: CASSVTGGRTEAFF.

The chain links TRBV7-2 to TRBJ2-7; TRBD1 might be the D (7 bases). Germline lookup yields CDR1 SGHTA and CDR2 FQGNSA. Deletions cut 1 base from V and 3 bases from J, with 22 bases between. CDR3 size: 18 residues. In DNA form, the CDR3 reads TGTGCCAGCAGCTTAGGGGGGACAGTTGTAGGACTAAGCTACGAGCAGTACTTC. Translation: CASSLGGTVVGLSYEQYF.

This clone was counted only a few times. The J gene is TRBJ2-3, the V gene TRBV19; TRBD1 is a possible D gene (6 bases). The germline V and J ends were trimmed by 9 bases and 6 bases, with 10 bases remaining between them. CDR3 length equals 11 residues. Germline V CDR1 and CDR2: LNHDA, SQIVND (reference sequence). The CDR3 spells CASTGFDTQYF. The DNA for the CDR3 is TGTGCCAGCACAGGGTTTGATACGCAGTATTTT.

This chain joins TRBV29-1 and TRBJ2-7; 7 bases align to TRBD2. With 7 bases clipped from V and 0 bases from J, the junction kept 3 bases outside the gene matches. The CDR3 runs to 12 residues. Looked up from germline, CDR1 is SQVTM and CDR2 is ANQGSEA. The CDR3 loop is CSAAGDSYEQYF. The CDR3 DNA follows: TGCAGCGCCGCGGGGGACTCCTACGAGCAGTACTTC.

This chain joins TRBV5-5 and TRBJ2-3, with no clear D. The V gene lost 0 bases and the J gene lost 5 bases, with 10 bases spanning the gap. In germline, CDR1 is SGHKS, CDR2 YYEKEE (reference sequence). This CDR3 is 14 amino acids long. The CDR3 nucleotides are TGTGCCAGCAGCTTGGGTGGGTTTGGAGATACGCAGTATTTT. Translated, it gives CASSLGGFGDTQYF.

This clone was recorded once. V and J are TRBV18 and TRBJ2-5; D is possibly TRBD1 (6 bases). The CDR3 contains 12 residues. Trimming left V 4 bases short and J 5 bases short, with 8 bases between. Germline-derived CDR1 and CDR2 are KGHSH and LQKENI. The CDR3 DNA sequence: TGTGCCAGCTCACTTAGGGGGGAGACCCAGTACTTC. Residues: CASSLRGETQYF. Full variable domain (rest looked up from reference TRBV18 and TRBJ2-5): NAGVMQNPRHLVRRRGQEARLRCSPMKGHSHVYWYRQLPEEGLKFMVYLQKENIIDESGMPKERFSAEFPKEGPSILRIQQVVRGDSAAYFCASSLRGETQYFGPGTRLLVL.

V gene TRBV2 combines with J gene TRBJ2-5; weak D call: TRBD2 (6 bases). Germline values: CDR1 SNHLY, CDR2 FYNNEI. Between the trimmed V and J ends, which lost 5 bases and 4 bases, there was a span of 14 bases. This CDR3 contains 14 residues. CDR3 nucleotide sequence: TGTGCCAGCAGTCCCATCGGGGGTAGAGAGACCCAGTACTTC. Translation: CASSPIGGRETQYF.

The chain recombines TRBV2 with TRBJ2-7; 7 positions agree with TRBD2. Germline values: CDR1 SNHLY, CDR2 FYNNEI. The V and J ends lost 4 bases and 5 bases, in that order; junction bases with no gene match: 5. The CDR3 covers 13 residues. CDR3 in DNA: TGTGCCAGCAGTGTGCGGCTAGCGGACGAGCAGTACTTC. Residues: CASSVRLADEQYF. The full variable domain, its missing parts supplied by reference TRBV2 and TRBJ2-7, is EPEVTQTPSHQVTQMGQEVILRCVPISNHLYFYWYRQILGQKVEFLVSFYNNEISEKSEIFDDQFSVERPDGSNFTLKIRSTKLEDSAMYFCASSVRLADEQYFGPGTRLTVT.

This clone appeared a single time. This chain uses TRBV5-6 with TRBJ2-6; D ambiguous. The ends were cut back, 4 bases at V and 0 bases at J, with 11 bases in the middle. Germline CDR1 is SGHDT and CDR2 is YYEEEE. This CDR3 has 16 amino acids. The CDR3 coding sequence is TGTGCCAGCAGCCGAGGACCCAACTCTGGGGCCAACGTCCTGACTTTC. Amino acid sequence: CASSRGPNSGANVLTF.

The V and J genes are TRBV5-1 and TRBJ1-4; D ambiguous. The CDR3 has 13 amino acids. Germline CDR1 is SGHRS and CDR2 is YFSETQ. Trimming pared 0 bases from V and 8 bases from J, leaving 8 bases between. Here the CDR3 reads CASSLASGEKLFF. Written as DNA, the CDR3 is TGCGCCAGCAGCTTGGCTTCGGGGGAAAAACTGTTTTTT.

This clone was seen only once. The rearrangement uses TRBV9 and TRBJ1-3; maybe TRBD1 (5 bases). The CDR3 sequence is 15 residues long. Looked up from germline, CDR1 is SGDLS and CDR2 is YYNGEE. Trimming pared 1 base from V and 7 bases from J, leaving 15 bases between. CDR3 loop: CASSVMGDVGNTIYF. The CDR3 DNA follows: TGTGCCAGCAGCGTAATGGGGGACGTCGGGAACACCATATATTTT.

This clone was recorded once. The rearrangement links TRBV19 to TRBJ2-5; maybe TRBD1 (5 bases). V shed 6 bases and J shed 1 base, with 9 bases lying between them. Germline V lookup: CDR1 LNHDA, CDR2 SQIVND (reference sequence). The CDR3 sequence is 13 residues long. CDR3 nucleotides: TGTGCCAGTAGCCCGACAGTCCAAGAGACCCAGTACTTC. It is translated as CASSPTVQETQYF.

The chain carries TRBV18 and TRBJ2-7; 7 bases agree with TRBD2. Germline CDR1 is KGHSH and CDR2 is LQKENI. The V and J ends lost 2 bases and 2 bases, in that order; junction bases with no gene match: 9. The CDR3 loop spans 16 amino acids. CDR3 DNA: TGTGCCAGCTCACCATCCACCCCGGGGGGAACCTACGAGCAGTACTTC. Translation: CASSPSTPGGTYEQYF.